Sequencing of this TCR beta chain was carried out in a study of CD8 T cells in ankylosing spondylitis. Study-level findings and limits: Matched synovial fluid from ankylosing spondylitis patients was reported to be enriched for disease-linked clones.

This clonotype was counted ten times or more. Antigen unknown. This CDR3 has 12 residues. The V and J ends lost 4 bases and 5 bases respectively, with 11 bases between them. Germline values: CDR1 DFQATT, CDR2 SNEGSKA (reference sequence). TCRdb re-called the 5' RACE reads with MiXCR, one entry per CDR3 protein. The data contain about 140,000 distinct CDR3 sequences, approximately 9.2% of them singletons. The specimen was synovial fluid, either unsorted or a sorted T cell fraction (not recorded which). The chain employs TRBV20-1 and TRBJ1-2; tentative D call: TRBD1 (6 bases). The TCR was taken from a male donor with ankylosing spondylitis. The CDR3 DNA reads TGCAGTGCTAAGACAGGAACTTATGGCTACACCTTC. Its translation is CSAKTGTYGYTF.